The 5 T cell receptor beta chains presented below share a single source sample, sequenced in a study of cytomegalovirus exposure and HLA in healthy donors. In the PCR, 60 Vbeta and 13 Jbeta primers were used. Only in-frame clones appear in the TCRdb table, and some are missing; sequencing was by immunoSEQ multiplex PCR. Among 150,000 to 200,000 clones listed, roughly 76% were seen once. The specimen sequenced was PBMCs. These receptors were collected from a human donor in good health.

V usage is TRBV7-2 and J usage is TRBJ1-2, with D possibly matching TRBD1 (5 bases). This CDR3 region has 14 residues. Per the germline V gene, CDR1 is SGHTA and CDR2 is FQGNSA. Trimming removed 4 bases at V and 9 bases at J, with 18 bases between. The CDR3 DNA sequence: TGTGCCAGCAGCTCCCGGGGACTCAGGATAAGCTACACCTTC. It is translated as CASSSRGLRISYTF.

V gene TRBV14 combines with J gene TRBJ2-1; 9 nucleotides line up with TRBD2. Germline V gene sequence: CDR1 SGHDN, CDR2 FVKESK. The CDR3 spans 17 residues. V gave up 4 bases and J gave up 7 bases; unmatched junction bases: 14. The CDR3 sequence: CASSPRGAGGESNEQFF. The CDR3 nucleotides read TGTGCCAGCAGCCCGCGTGGTGCGGGGGGGGAGTCGAATGAGCAGTTCTTC.

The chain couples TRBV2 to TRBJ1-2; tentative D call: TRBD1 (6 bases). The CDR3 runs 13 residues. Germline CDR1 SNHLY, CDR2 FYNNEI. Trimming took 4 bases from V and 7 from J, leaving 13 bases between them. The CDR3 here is CASSGAGEAGYTF. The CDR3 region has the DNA TGTGCCAGCAGTGGGGCAGGGGAAGCTGGCTACACCTTC.

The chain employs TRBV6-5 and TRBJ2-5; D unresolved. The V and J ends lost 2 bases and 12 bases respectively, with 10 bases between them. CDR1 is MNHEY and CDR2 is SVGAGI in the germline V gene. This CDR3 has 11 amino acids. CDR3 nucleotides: TGTGCCAGCAGTTACAGCCGCCATGAGTACTTC. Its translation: CASSYSRHEYF.

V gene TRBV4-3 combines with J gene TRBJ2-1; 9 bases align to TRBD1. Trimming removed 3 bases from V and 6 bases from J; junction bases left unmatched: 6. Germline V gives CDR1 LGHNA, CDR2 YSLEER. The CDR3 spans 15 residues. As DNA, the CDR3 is TGCGCCAGCAGCCATTCGGACAGGGGAGGCAATGAGCAGTTCTTC. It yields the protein CASSHSDRGGNEQFF.